This T cell receptor (beta chain) was obtained from a study of shared clonotypes between healthy human individuals. At the level of the study: For every donor, three CD4 naive, three CD4 memory, two CD8 naive and one CD8 memory plates were used.

In the naive CD8 group, cells lacked CD45RO and were positively selected for CCR7, so terminally differentiated effector memory CD45RA+ cells were left out. The CDR3 covers 16 residues. CDR1 and CDR2 (germline): SEHNR, FQNEAQ (reference sequence). The V and J ends lost 1 base and 1 base respectively, with 11 bases between them. Repertoires were generated with immunoSEQ multiplex PCR, while TCRdb's copy carries only in-frame clones and drops some. The table has hundreds of thousands of clones, around 92% seen once. Study observations and caveats: Rarefaction revealed incomplete sorted-subset sequencing despite large depth. Investigators collected only blood, and repertoires in tissues likely differ.

Of note for this clone: The target antigen is unknown.

The receptor comes from a man aged 25-45 years in good health. This sequence joins TRBV7-9 and TRBJ1-3, with D perhaps matching TRBD1 (5 bases). The specimen sequenced was naive CD8+ T cells sorted from blood. This CDR3 reads CASSLGGADSGNTIYF. Written as DNA, the CDR3 is TGTGCCAGCAGCTTAGGAGGGGCTGATTCTGGAAACACCATATATTTT.